The source of this TCR beta chain is a study of CD8+ T cells in alopecia areata. The treatment: oral pan-JAK inhibitor, 5-10 mg twice daily. Sorted populations comprised CD4+ and CD8+ T cells obtained from PBMCs. The CDR3 length is 15 residues. The V end lost 3 bases, the J end lost 5 bases, and 16 bases lay between the germline ends. Looked up from germline, CDR1 is ENHRY and CDR2 is SYGVKD. This clone is categorized as medium-sized. cDNA serving as the sequencing template came from extracted, reverse transcribed RNA. TCRdb keeps only in-frame clones here, not all; method: immunoSEQ multiplex PCR. The table shows about 87,000 clones, with about two thirds occurring only once.

The rearrangement uses TRBV10-3 and TRBJ2-5, with D uncertain. The clonotype was recovered from a human donor with alopecia areata. The source material was CD8+ T cells sorted from blood, sampled at week 44, from a patient treated with tofacitinib. CDR3 nucleotides: TGTGCCATCAGTGAAAACGGGCGATTTGGGGAGACCCAGTACTTC. Translated, it gives CAISENGRFGETQYF.